These T cell receptor beta chains were read from a single sample in a study of control samples from healthy donors and cancer patients. Generated by immunoSEQ multiplex PCR, the TCRdb table keeps only in-frame clones and is missing some. The data show approximately 92,000 clones, over 90% seen once. The material sequenced was blood. Receptor source: a woman aged 25 to 39 in good health. Both conserved end residues are part of each CDR3. The order of the fields is D gene, J gene, clone size, V gene, CDR3 DNA, CDR3 protein. A D gene is named only where the DNA matches it firmly. Some rows mark clone size as missing; the rest say once, few, many or name a class of expanded clone.

d_gene: NA; j_gene: TRBJ1-1; abundance: NA; v_gene: TRBV30; CDR3nt: TGTGCCTGGCTACTACCCAACACTGAAGCTTTCTTT; CDR3aa: CAWLLPNTEAFF
d_gene: NA; j_gene: TRBJ1-5; abundance: once; v_gene: TRBV10-3; CDR3nt: TGTGCCGTAGGCGTGATCAATCAGCCCCAGCATTTT; CDR3aa: CAVGVINQPQHF
d_gene: NA; j_gene: TRBJ2-7; abundance: NA; v_gene: TRBV9; CDR3nt: TGTGCCAGCAGCGTAGCCCAACAGGGTCCCTACGAGCAGTACTTC; CDR3aa: CASSVAQQGPYEQYF
d_gene: NA; j_gene: TRBJ2-1; abundance: NA; v_gene: TRBV2; CDR3nt: TGTGCCAGCCACAGCGGTTACAATGAGCAGTTCTTC; CDR3aa: CASHSGYNEQFF
d_gene: TRBD1; j_gene: TRBJ2-7; abundance: NA; v_gene: TRBV27; CDR3nt: TGTGCCAGCAGTCGGGACAGGACTACCTACGAGCAGTACTTC; CDR3aa: CASSRDRTTYEQYF
d_gene: NA; j_gene: TRBJ1-2; abundance: once; v_gene: TRBV11-3; CDR3nt: TGTGCCAGCAGCTTGGGGGGGTACGGCTACACCTTC; CDR3aa: CASSLGGYGYTF
d_gene: NA; j_gene: TRBJ2-1; abundance: NA; v_gene: TRBV2; CDR3nt: TGTGCCAGTGGGTACAATGAGCAGTTCTTC; CDR3aa: CASGYNEQFF
d_gene: TRBD2; j_gene: TRBJ2-1; abundance: NA; v_gene: TRBV5-4; CDR3nt: TGTGCCAGCAGCTTCCCAAAGACTAGCTCCCACTCCTACAATGAGCAGTTCTTC; CDR3aa: CASSFPKTSSHSYNEQFF
d_gene: NA; j_gene: TRBJ1-3; abundance: NA; v_gene: TRBV18; CDR3nt: TGTGCCAGCTCACCAGAATACGGCCCACCCTCGTCTGGAAACACCATATATTTT; CDR3aa: CASSPEYGPPSSGNTIYF
d_gene: NA; j_gene: TRBJ2-7; abundance: NA; v_gene: TRBV4-2; CDR3nt: TGTGCCAGCAGCCAAGATCCCCCCCCCACGGTGAAGCAGTACTTC; CDR3aa: CASSQDPPPTVKQYF
d_gene: TRBD2; j_gene: TRBJ2-1; abundance: NA; v_gene: TRBV4-1; CDR3nt: TGCGCCAGCAGCCCCGGGGAGCGGGGGGGCTTTGCGTATGAGCAGTTCTTC; CDR3aa: CASSPGERGGFAYEQFF
d_gene: NA; j_gene: TRBJ2-3; abundance: NA; v_gene: TRBV9; CDR3nt: TGTGCCAGCAGCGTAGCGATTGGTCTGGGGAGCACAGATACGCAGTATTTT; CDR3aa: CASSVAIGLGSTDTQYF
d_gene: NA; j_gene: TRBJ2-7; abundance: NA; v_gene: TRBV23-1; CDR3nt: TGCGCCAGCAGTCAATCTATTCGGGACGCCTCCTACGAGCAGTACTTC; CDR3aa: CASSQSIRDASYEQYF
d_gene: TRBD1; j_gene: TRBJ1-5; abundance: once; v_gene: TRBV3-1/TRBV3-2; CDR3nt: TGTGCCAGCAGCCAAAGCGGGACAGGGGCTCAGCCCCAGCATTTT; CDR3aa: CASSQSGTGAQPQHF
d_gene: TRBD1; j_gene: TRBJ1-1; abundance: NA; v_gene: TRBV29-1; CDR3nt: TGCAGCGTTGGACAGGGGGGCATGAACACTGAAGCTTTCTTT; CDR3aa: CSVGQGGMNTEAFF
d_gene: NA; j_gene: TRBJ1-1; abundance: NA; v_gene: TRBV7-9; CDR3nt: TGTGCCAGCAGCTTATCGGGGAACACTGAAGCTTTCTTT; CDR3aa: CASSLSGNTEAFF
d_gene: TRBD1; j_gene: TRBJ2-3; abundance: NA; v_gene: TRBV6-4; CDR3nt: TGTGCCAGCAGTGACTCGACAGGGGGCGCAGATACGCAGTATTTT; CDR3aa: CASSDSTGGADTQYF
d_gene: TRBD2; j_gene: TRBJ2-2; abundance: NA; v_gene: TRBV6-4; CDR3nt: TGTGCCAGCAGTGACTCGAGTCGGGGACTAGCGCCCGGGGAGCTGTTTTTT; CDR3aa: CASSDSSRGLAPGELFF
d_gene: TRBD1; j_gene: TRBJ1-1; abundance: NA; v_gene: TRBV3-1/TRBV3-2; CDR3nt: TGTGCCAGCAGCCAGCGGACAGGGAACACTGAAGCTTTCTTT; CDR3aa: CASSQRTGNTEAFF
d_gene: TRBD1; j_gene: TRBJ2-7; abundance: NA; v_gene: TRBV7-8; CDR3nt: TGTGCCAGCAGCAGGAGACAGGGGGGTCCCTACGAGCAGTACTTC; CDR3aa: CASSRRQGGPYEQYF
d_gene: TRBD2; j_gene: TRBJ2-5; abundance: NA; v_gene: TRBV4-1; CDR3nt: TGCGCCAGCAGCCAAGATCTGGGGCTAGCGGGGGGCCAAGAGACCCAGTACTTC; CDR3aa: CASSQDLGLAGGQETQYF
d_gene: TRBD1; j_gene: TRBJ1-1; abundance: NA; v_gene: TRBV7-9; CDR3nt: TGTGCCAGCAGCTTTGACAGGGTTTGGTTAGCTGAAGCTTTCTTT; CDR3aa: CASSFDRVWLAEAFF